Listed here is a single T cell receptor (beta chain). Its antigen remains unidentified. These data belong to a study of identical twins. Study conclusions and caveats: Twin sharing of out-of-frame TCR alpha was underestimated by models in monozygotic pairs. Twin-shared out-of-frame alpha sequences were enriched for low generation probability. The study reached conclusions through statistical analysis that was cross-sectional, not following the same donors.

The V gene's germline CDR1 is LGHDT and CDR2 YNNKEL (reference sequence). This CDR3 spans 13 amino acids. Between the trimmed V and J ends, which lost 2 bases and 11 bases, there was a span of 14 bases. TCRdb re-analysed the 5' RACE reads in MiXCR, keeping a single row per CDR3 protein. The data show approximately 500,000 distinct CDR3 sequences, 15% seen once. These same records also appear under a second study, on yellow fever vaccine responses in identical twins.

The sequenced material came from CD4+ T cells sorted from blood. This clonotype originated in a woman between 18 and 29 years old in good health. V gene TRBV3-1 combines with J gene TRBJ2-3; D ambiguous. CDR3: CASSQSRSVWQYF. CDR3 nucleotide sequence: TGTGCCAGCAGCCAATCAAGGTCGGTTTGGCAGTATTTT.